The 28 T cell receptor beta chains reported below all come from one sample, sequenced in a study of T cells in Graves' hyperthyroidism and ophthalmopathy. RNA transcripts gave rise to amplified TCR beta CDR3 regions. HTBI primers drove first-round RT-PCR of the TCR CDR3. MiXCR was run by TCRdb on the multiplex PCR reads, yielding one entry per CDR3 protein. The sample records under 550,000 distinct CDR3 sequences, around 20% being singletons. What was sequenced was blood. These receptors were collected from a man aged 35 to 55 with Graves' ophthalmopathy.

This chain connects TRBV5-6 to TRBJ1-5; D call uncertain. The V end was cut by 2 bases, the J end by 4 bases, with 16 bases between. The CDR3 is made up of 16 amino acids. Germline V gene data show CDR1 as SGHDT and CDR2 as YYEEEE. CDR3 coding DNA: TGTGCCAGCAGCTTTCGGGTGCCCCAACCAAATCAGCCCCAGCATTTT. Translated: CASSFRVPQPNQPQHF.

There are a few counts of this clonotype. This chain joins TRBV10-3 and TRBJ1-2; D call uncertain. Germline-derived CDR1 and CDR2 are ENHRY and SYGVKD. The CDR3 has 16 amino acids. V was trimmed by 0 bases and J by 6 bases, leaving 17 bases between them. The CDR3 nucleotides are TGTGCCATCAGTGAGTCTGTGGCACTCCAGAGGGATGGCTACACCTTC. Translation gives CAISESVALQRDGYTF.

Notes on this clonotype: This may be a read error: a much more frequent sequence differs by one nucleotide. This rearrangement joins TRBV7-2 to TRBJ2-5, with a possible D match to TRBD2 (7 bases). Germline CDR1 reads SGHTA; CDR2 reads FQGNSA. V was cut by 5 bases and J by 6 bases, with 19 bases left in between. The CDR3 totals 15 residues. CDR3 sequence reads: CASSDWRGGRKTQYF. The CDR3 DNA follows: TGTGCCAGCAGCGACTGGAGGGGGGGCAGGAAGACCCAGTACTTC.

This clonotype was recorded at least ten times. The chain recombines TRBV12-3 or TRBV12-4 with TRBJ1-5; D is possibly TRBD1 (6 bases). This CDR3 comprises 14 residues. Trimming cost V 5 bases and J 0 bases, with 8 bases left between them. The CDR3 region is CASSTGNSNQPQHF. CDR3 nucleotide sequence: TGTGCCAGCAGTACAGGGAATAGCAATCAGCCCCAGCATTTT.

The chain has TRBV12-3 or TRBV12-4 and TRBJ1-5; D gene uncertain. The CDR3 totals 14 residues. The V gene lost 2 bases and the J gene lost 7 bases, with 12 bases spanning the gap. The CDR3 loop is CASSLRVKEQPQHF. In DNA form, the CDR3 reads TGTGCCAGCAGTTTAAGAGTAAAGGAGCAGCCCCAGCATTTT.

This clonotype was counted ten times or more. The rearrangement joins TRBV3-1 to TRBJ2-5; D may be TRBD2 (5 bases). Trimming shortened V by 4 bases and J by 1 base, and 10 bases separated the two germline ends. This CDR3 is built from 14 residues. Germline V CDR1 and CDR2: LGHDT, YNNKEL (reference sequence). The CDR3 nucleotides read TGTGCCAGCAGCCTAGGACTCCCCCAAGAGACCCAGTACTTC. Amino acid sequence: CASSLGLPQETQYF.

This chain uses TRBV27 with TRBJ1-6, with 9 positions matching TRBD1. This CDR3 has 17 residues. The germline V gene has CDR1 MNHEY and CDR2 SMNVEV (reference sequence). Trimming took 4 bases from V and 0 from J; bases not matched to a gene: 4. The CDR3 bases are TGTGCCAGCAGTTGGACAGGGGCCAGCTCCTATAATTCACCCCTCCACTTT. This sequence encodes CASSWTGASSYNSPLHF.

The chain couples TRBV11-2 to TRBJ2-7, with no clear D. The CDR3 contains 14 residues. From germline, CDR1 is SGHAT and CDR2 FQNNGV. V dropped 1 base and J dropped 9 bases, with 16 bases sitting between them. This CDR3 reads CASSLGFGSHGQYF. The CDR3 nucleotides read TGTGCCAGCAGCTTAGGGTTCGGCTCCCACGGGCAGTACTTC.

This clonotype came up many times. This rearrangement joins TRBV28 to TRBJ2-1; 11 positions match TRBD2. Trimming cost V 6 bases and J 8 bases; bases outside gene matches: 12. The germline CDR1 and CDR2 sequences are MDHEN and SYDVKM. The CDR3 has 16 residues. The CDR3 nucleotides read TGTGCCAGCAGCTGGACTAGCGGGTCTACAGGCCATGAGCAGTTCTTC. Translation: CASSWTSGSTGHEQFF.

This chain joins TRBV6-1 and TRBJ1-2; 11 bases line up with TRBD1. J was trimmed by 4 bases and V by 6 bases; bases with no gene match: 7. Germline V gene sequence: CDR1 MNHNS, CDR2 SASEGT. The CDR3 is 15 residues long. The DNA for the CDR3 is TGTGCCAGCAGAAATGCCGGGACAGGGGGCTATGGCTACACCTTC. This codes for CASRNAGTGGYGYTF.

This clonotype came up a few times. This rearrangement joins TRBV12-3 or TRBV12-4 to TRBJ1-2; 8 positions match TRBD1. The CDR3 is 14 amino acids. With V trimmed by 5 bases and J by 4 bases, 6 bases remained unmatched. The CDR3 DNA sequence: TGTGCCAGCAGTCAACTACAGGGGGGCTATGGCTACACCTTC. Translating gives CASSQLQGGYGYTF.

Many counts were recorded for this clonotype. V is TRBV2 and J is TRBJ1-1; D gene ambiguous. The germline CDR1 and CDR2 sequences are SNHLY and FYNNEI. CDR3 size: 15 residues. Trimming removed 3 bases at V and 1 base at J, with 12 bases between. CDR3: CASSEMGWENTEAFF. The CDR3 DNA follows: TGTGCCAGCAGTGAGATGGGTTGGGAGAACACTGAAGCTTTCTTT.

This chain uses TRBV20-1 with TRBJ2-3, with a weak D call TRBD1 (6 bases). CDR1 and CDR2 from the germline V gene are DFQATT and SNEGSKA (reference sequence). The V end was cut by 5 bases, the J end by 7 bases, with 13 bases between. The CDR3 extends over 12 amino acids. CDR3: CSADQGWNTQYF. Written as DNA, the CDR3 is TGCAGTGCTGACCAGGGGTGGAATACGCAGTATTTT.

A word on this clonotype: This could be a read error, since a much larger clone is one nucleotide away. The chain joins TRBV6-2 or TRBV6-3 to TRBJ2-4, with 7 bases that match TRBD1. With V trimmed by 4 bases and J by 8 bases, 11 bases remained unmatched. The CDR3 spans 15 residues. CDR1 and CDR2 (germline): MNHEY, SVGEGT. For the CDR3, the DNA is TGTGCCAGCAGTTGCTCGAGAGGGGGCACGTACATTCAGTACTTC. The encoded protein is CASSCSRGGTYIQYF.

This clonotype was counted only a few times. V is TRBV20-1 and J is TRBJ1-6; D call uncertain. The germline gives CDR1 DFQATT, CDR2 SNEGSKA (reference sequence). CDR3 length equals 15 residues. V lost 0 bases to trimming and J lost 10 bases, with 16 bases between them. In DNA, the CDR3 is TGCAGTGCTAGAGATCAAGGGTTGAGTGGATCACCCCTCCACTTT. Its protein is CSARDQGLSGSPLHF.

There are many counts of this clonotype. The chain carries TRBV5-1 and TRBJ1-2; D unclear. V was trimmed by 4 bases and J by 6 bases, leaving 10 bases between them. This CDR3 is 12 amino acids long. In germline, CDR1 is SGHRS, CDR2 YFSETQ. CDR3 residues: CASSVTKDGYTF. CDR3 sequence (DNA): TGCGCCAGCAGCGTCACAAAGGATGGCTACACCTTC.

This clonotype was recorded at least ten times. For the CDR3, the DNA is TGTGCCAGCAGCCATGGAGCAAACACTGAAGCTTTCTTT. It translates to CASSHGANTEAFF. This chain joins TRBV5-4 and TRBJ1-1; no clear D gene. CDR3 length: 13 residues. V was clipped by 4 bases and J by 2 bases, with 9 bases between them. Germline V gene sequence: CDR1 SGHNT, CDR2 YYREEE (reference sequence).

J is TRBJ1-2 and V is TRBV6-2 or TRBV6-3; 8 bases agree with TRBD1. CDR1 and CDR2 from the germline V gene are MNHEY and SVGEGT. Trimming at V came to 2 bases and at J to 8 bases, leaving 10 bases not matched to a gene. This CDR3 contains 15 residues. The CDR3 sequence is CASSYQDRVWGGYTF. CDR3 DNA: TGTGCCAGCAGTTACCAGGACAGGGTATGGGGCGGCTACACCTTC.

This chain uses TRBV29-1 with TRBJ2-6; perhaps TRBD2 as D (6 bases). Trimming removed 7 bases from V and 2 bases from J, with 21 bases in between. The CDR3 has 17 amino acids. Germline lookup yields CDR1 SQVTM and CDR2 ANQGSEA. Written as DNA, the CDR3 is TGCAGCGCATCTGTGGGGAGGACCACTACTGGGGCCAACGTCCTGACTTTC. This gives the protein CSASVGRTTTGANVLTF.

This clonotype was counted ten times or more. The CDR3 sequence is CATSDRQKQETQYF. CDR3 bases: TGTGCCACCAGTGACAGACAGAAACAAGAGACCCAGTACTTC. The chain joins TRBV24-1 to TRBJ2-5; possible D gene TRBD1, 5 bases. V was shortened by 4 bases and J by 2 bases, with 10 bases between the two germline ends. CDR1 and CDR2 from the germline V gene are KGHDR and SFDVKD. CDR3 length: 14 amino acids.

Concerning this clonotype itself: Relative to the germline gene, one junction end is altered; a read error may explain this. The CDR3 loop is CACSLGQGGEQYF. DNA of the CDR3: TGTGCCTGCAGCCTAGGACAGGGAGGAGAGCAGTACTTC. The chain couples TRBV6-2 or TRBV6-3 to TRBJ2-7; 8 bases are a match to TRBD1. The CDR3 consists of 13 residues. Germline lookup yields CDR1 MNHEY and CDR2 SVGEGT.

The chain uses TRBV19 and TRBJ2-5, with no clear D. This CDR3 has 14 residues. V was shortened by 2 bases and J by 2 bases, with 9 bases between the two germline ends. Germline V gene sequence: CDR1 LNHDA, CDR2 SQIVND (reference sequence). In nucleotides, the CDR3 is TGTGCCAGTAGTATACGGTCACTTCAAGAGACCCAGTACTTC. Its translation is CASSIRSLQETQYF.

V and J are TRBV2 and TRBJ1-1; a possible D gene is TRBD1 (5 bases). Germline CDR1 reads SNHLY; CDR2 reads FYNNEI. This CDR3 has 13 residues. V was cut by 7 bases and J by 14 bases, with 23 bases left in between. CDR3 sequence (DNA): TGTGCCAGCAAATCAGGGAGGTCCGGGGGTGCGTTCTTT. This translates into CASKSGRSGGAFF. Drawing the rest from reference TRBV2 and TRBJ1-1, the complete variable domain is EPEVTQTPSHQVTQMGQEVILRCVPISNHLYFYWYRQILGQKVEFLVSFYNNEISEKSEIFDDQFSVERPDGSNFTLKIRSTKLEDSAMYFCASKSGRSGGAFFGQGTRLTVV.

This clonotype was observed a handful of times. This sequence joins TRBV5-6 and TRBJ2-5, with TRBD2 identical over 8 bases. There are 15 residues in the CDR3. The V gene end was trimmed by 0 bases and the J gene end by 6 bases; junction bases not matched to a gene: 7. Germline-derived CDR1 and CDR2 are SGHDT and YYEEEE. The DNA for the CDR3 is TGTGCCAGCAGCTTGGACGGGGGGGGTCAGAAGACCCAGTACTTC. Translated, it gives CASSLDGGGQKTQYF.

The gene calls are TRBV18 and TRBJ2-5, with a tentative D call TRBD1 (5 bases). V was shortened by 1 base and J by 1 base, with 16 bases between the two germline ends. Germline V lookup: CDR1 KGHSH, CDR2 LQKENI. The CDR3 length is 17 residues. The CDR3 is CASSPRQGGPTQETQYF. The CDR3 DNA sequence: TGTGCCAGCTCACCACGGCAGGGCGGCCCCACCCAAGAGACCCAGTACTTC. The whole variable domain, remainder taken from reference TRBV18 and TRBJ2-5, is NAGVMQNPRHLVRRRGQEARLRCSPMKGHSHVYWYRQLPEEGLKFMVYLQKENIIDESGMPKERFSAEFPKEGPSILRIQQVVRGDSAAYFCASSPRQGGPTQETQYFGPGTRLLVL.

Comment on this clonotype: A much larger clone lies a single base off, so this may be a read error. This chain joins TRBV2 and TRBJ1-1, with 7 bases identical to TRBD1. Germline V lookup: CDR1 SNHLY, CDR2 FYNNEI. There are 14 residues in the CDR3. The CDR3: CACRADRGQAEAFF. The CDR3 region has the DNA TGTGCCTGCAGAGCTGATAGGGGGCAGGCTGAAGCTTTCTTT.

This clonotype was seen only a few times. The rearrangement links TRBV2 to TRBJ1-2, with D unresolved. Trimming pared 1 base from V and 2 bases from J, leaving 8 bases between. The germline V gene encodes CDR1 SNHLY and CDR2 FYNNEI. This CDR3 spans 14 amino acids. The chain's CDR3 is CASSEGGSNYGYTF. The CDR3, as DNA: TGTGCCAGCAGTGAAGGCGGGAGCAACTATGGCTACACCTTC.

The chain carries TRBV7-2 and TRBJ1-5; D is unclear. This CDR3 contains 17 residues. Germline values: CDR1 SGHTA, CDR2 FQGNSA. V dropped 1 base and J dropped 3 bases, with 16 bases sitting between them. Here the CDR3 reads CASSLETWVTANQPQHF. The DNA for the CDR3 is TGTGCCAGCAGCTTAGAGACGTGGGTAACGGCCAATCAGCCCCAGCATTTT.